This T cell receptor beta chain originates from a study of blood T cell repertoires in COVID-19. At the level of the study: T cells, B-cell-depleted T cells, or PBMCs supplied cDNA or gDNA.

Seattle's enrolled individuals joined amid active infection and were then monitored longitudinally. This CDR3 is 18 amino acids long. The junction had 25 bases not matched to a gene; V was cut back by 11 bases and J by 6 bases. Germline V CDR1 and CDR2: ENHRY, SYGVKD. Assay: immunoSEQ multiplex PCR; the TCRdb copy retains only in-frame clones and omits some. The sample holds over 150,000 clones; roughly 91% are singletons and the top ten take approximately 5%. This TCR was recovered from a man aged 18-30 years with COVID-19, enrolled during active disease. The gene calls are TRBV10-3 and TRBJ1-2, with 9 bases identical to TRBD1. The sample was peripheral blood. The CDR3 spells CASFEGGTGLYSIDGYTF. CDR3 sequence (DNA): TGTGCCTCTTTTGAAGGAGGGACAGGGCTATATAGTATCGATGGCTACACCTTC.